The present T cell receptor (beta chain) was sequenced within a study of cytomegalovirus exposure and HLA in healthy donors. General study findings and limits: Earlier analysis yielded a pattern in which most TCR beta V segments were productive about 87% or about 30% of the time.

This CDR3 is 13 amino acids long. Germline loops: CDR1 MNHNS, CDR2 SASEGT. The V and J ends lost 5 bases and 14 bases respectively, with 20 bases between them. It was with 60 Vbeta and 13 Jbeta primers that the PCR ran. This table comes from immunoSEQ multiplex PCR, and its TCRdb copy is limited to in-frame clones, with some not included. The sample totals about 160,000 clones; its top ten clones hold under 2.5%. A word on this clone: Its cognate antigen is unknown.

V is TRBV6-1 and J is TRBJ2-3; D uncertain. Material: PBMCs. This clonotype originated in a man aged 25 to 40 in good health and CMV-seronegative. CDR3 nucleotide sequence: TGTGCCAGCAGTCCCTCACTTCCCACAGATAGGTATTTT. Translating gives CASSPSLPTDRYF.